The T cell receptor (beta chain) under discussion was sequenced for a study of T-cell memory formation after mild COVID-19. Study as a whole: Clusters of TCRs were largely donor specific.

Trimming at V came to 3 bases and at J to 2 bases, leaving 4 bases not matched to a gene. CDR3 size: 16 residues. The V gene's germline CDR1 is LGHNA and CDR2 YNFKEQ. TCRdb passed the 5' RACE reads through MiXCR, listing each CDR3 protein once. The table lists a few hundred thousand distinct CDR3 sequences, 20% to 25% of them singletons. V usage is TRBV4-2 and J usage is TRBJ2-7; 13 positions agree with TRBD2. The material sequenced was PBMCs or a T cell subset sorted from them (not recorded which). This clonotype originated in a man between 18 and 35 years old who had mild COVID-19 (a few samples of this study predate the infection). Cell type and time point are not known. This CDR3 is CASSHRTSGGAYEQYF. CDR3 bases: TGTGCCAGCAGCCACCGTACTAGCGGGGGGGCCTACGAGCAGTACTTC.